This is a list of T cell receptor beta chains from one sample in a study of cytotoxic CD8 clonotypes in ibrutinib-treated CLL. The method was immunoSEQ multiplex PCR; TCRdb's version includes in-frame clones alone and lacks a portion of them. Of approximately 100,000 clones detected, 75% to 80% appear once; the ten largest clones hold approximately 25%. Sequencing was performed on PBMCs, taken after 24 months of ibrutinib treatment. The receptors derive from a human donor with chronic lymphocytic leukemia. CDR3s include the opening cysteine and the closing phenylalanine or tryptophan. A D gene is named only where the DNA matches it firmly. Clone size is not always given. Where it is, it says once, few, many or a class for expanded clones.

j_gene	v_gene	d_gene	len	abundance	CDR3nt	CDR3aa
TRBJ2-6	TRBV19	.	15	.	TGTGCCAGTAGTAATACAGGGCCTGGGGCCAACGTCCTGACTTTC	CASSNTGPGANVLTF
TRBJ2-2	TRBV2	TRBD2	14	few	TGTGCCACCGGAAGCGGGAGATACACCGGGGAGCTGTTTTTT	CATGSGRYTGELFF
TRBJ2-5	TRBV5-1	.	15	.	TGCGCCAGCAGCACGGCCCATCTAGGAACAGAGACCCAGTACTTC	CASSTAHLGTETQYF
TRBJ2-1	TRBV29-1	.	14	.	TGCAGCGTTGGCCCCCGAGGGGGGTCTAATGAGCAGTTCTTC	CSVGPRGGSNEQFF
TRBJ2-3	TRBV6-1	TRBD1	18	.	TGTGCCAGCAGTGAAAGGTCTCGTGCGGACAGGGGATCAGATACGCAGTATTTT	CASSERSRADRGSDTQYF
TRBJ2-1	TRBV13	TRBD2	19	few	TGTGCCAGCAGCCCTTTAGGCCTAGCGGGGGAGAGCTCCTACAATGAGCAGTTCTTC	CASSPLGLAGESSYNEQFF
TRBJ1-2	TRBV18	.	14	few	TGTGCCAGCTCACCTCGGACAGAGAACTATGGCTACACCTTC	CASSPRTENYGYTF
TRBJ1-5	TRBV7-8	.	17	once	TGTGCCAGCAGCTTGGGCGGTTTGTCGGTTAGCAATCAGCCCCAGCATTTT	CASSLGGLSVSNQPQHF
TRBJ1-6	TRBV6-1	TRBD1	14	.	TGTGCCAGCAGAGAGGACAGGGCAAATTCACCCCTCCACTTT	CASREDRANSPLHF
TRBJ1-6	TRBV5-1	.	14	few	TGCGCCAGCAATGTGACACCGGGGAATTCACCCCTCCACTTT	CASNVTPGNSPLHF
TRBJ1-1	TRBV7-9	TRBD1	15	.	TGTGCCAGTAAAACCACCGGGACAGTGAACACTGAAGCTTTCTTT	CASKTTGTVNTEAFF
TRBJ1-2	TRBV28	.	13	.	TGTGCCAGCAGTTTAAGGGGGAACTATGGCTACACCTTC	CASSLRGNYGYTF
TRBJ2-3	TRBV27	TRBD2	16	.	TGTGCCAGCCTAAAACTAGCGGGAGGGCCCCGGGATACGCAGTATTTT	CASLKLAGGPRDTQYF
TRBJ2-5	TRBV19	.	13	.	TGTGCCACCGGGGTTGGAGCCCAAGAGACCCAGTACTTC	CATGVGAQETQYF
TRBJ1-3	TRBV7-6	.	13	.	TGTGCCAGCAGCTTGGACTCTGGAAACACCATATATTTT	CASSLDSGNTIYF
TRBJ2-1	TRBV10-1	.	14	.	TGCGCCAGCAGCCCCCGGGGCTCCTACAATGAGCAGTTCTTC	CASSPRGSYNEQFF
TRBJ1-1	TRBV4-2	.	15	.	TGTGCCAGCAGCCAAGACAGGCAGGGGATCACTGAAGCTTTCTTT	CASSQDRQGITEAFF
TRBJ1-1	TRBV6-6	.	13	.	TGTGCCAGCAGTTACTCCCGGGCAGGGCCAGCTTTCTTT	CASSYSRAGPAFF
TRBJ1-1	TRBV5-8	TRBD1	15	few	TGTGCCAGCAGCTTCGATACAGGGGGCAACACTGAAGCTTTCTTT	CASSFDTGGNTEAFF
TRBJ1-4	TRBV4-1	TRBD1	16	.	TGCGCCAGCAGGGGGAAACCGGGACAGTCTAATGAAAAACTGTTTTTT	CASRGKPGQSNEKLFF
TRBJ2-7	TRBV28	.	15	.	TGTGCCAGCAGTTTATTCGGGCGACAGTACCACGAGCAGTACTTC	CASSLFGRQYHEQYF
TRBJ2-5	TRBV6-6	TRBD2	15	.	TGTGCCAGCAGCCCACCAGGACTAGTCGAAGAGACCCAGTACTTC	CASSPPGLVEETQYF
TRBJ1-4	TRBV5-4	.	15	.	TGTGCCAGCAGCTTGGGGACAGCCGCAAATGAAAAACTGTTTTTT	CASSLGTAANEKLFF
TRBJ2-7	TRBV27	TRBD2	17	.	TGTGCCAGCAGTTTATCTGGATACTCTAGCGGGACGTACGAGCAGTACTTC	CASSLSGYSSGTYEQYF
TRBJ2-2	TRBV6-1	TRBD1	15	once	TGTGCCAGCAGTGAAGGGACAGGGGCCGCCGGGGAGCTGTTTTTT	CASSEGTGAAGELFF
TRBJ2-7	TRBV30	TRBD2	13	.	TGTGCCTGGAAGCTAGCGGGGACTCGGGAGCAGTACTTC	CAWKLAGTREQYF
TRBJ1-5	TRBV7-6	.	15	.	TGTGCCAGCAGCCTCGGTAGGGGTAGCAATCAGCCCCAGCATTTT	CASSLGRGSNQPQHF
TRBJ1-1	TRBV5-6	TRBD1	12	medium-sized	TGTGCCAGCAGGTCTGGACAGGATGAAGCTTTCTTT	CASRSGQDEAFF